Below, 2 T cell receptor beta chains from the same sample are listed, as sequenced in a study of T-cell memory formation after mild COVID-19. One entry per CDR3 protein, called by TCRdb with MiXCR from the 5' RACE reads. Among nearly 350,000 distinct CDR3 sequences, approximately 12% were seen once, and the ten largest hold about 22%. Input material: PBMCs or a T cell subset sorted from them (not recorded which). The receptors shown here come from a man younger than 35 who had mild COVID-19 (a few samples of this study predate the infection). Cell type and time point are not known.

This clonotype occurred a few times. The chain's CDR3 is CASSLEPENTEAFF. DNA of the CDR3: TGTGCCAGCAGCTTGGAGCCAGAAAACACTGAAGCTTTCTTT. J is TRBJ1-1 and V is TRBV5-6; D is ambiguous. The CDR3 has 14 amino acids. Germline V lookup: CDR1 SGHDT, CDR2 YYEEEE. V lost 0 bases to trimming and J lost 2 bases, with 8 bases between them.

The rearrangement joins TRBV12-3 or TRBV12-4 to TRBJ2-5, with a tentative D call TRBD1 (6 bases). V dropped 4 bases and J dropped 1 base, with 10 bases sitting between them. The length of the CDR3 is 14 residues. CDR3 in DNA: TGTGCCAGCAGTTACCCAGGGGTCCAAGAGACCCAGTACTTC. Protein sequence: CASSYPGVQETQYF.